The rows below give T cell receptor beta chains drawn from one sample of a study of cytomegalovirus exposure and HLA in healthy donors. Only in-frame clones appear in the TCRdb table, and some are missing; sequencing was by immunoSEQ multiplex PCR. The table shows some 150,000 clones, with 76% occurring only once. Sequenced material: PBMCs. These receptor sequences come from a female donor in good health and CMV-seropositive. Both conserved end residues are part of each CDR3. The D gene is left open where the match is weak. Expanded clones get a size class; other rows say once, few or many, or leave the size out.

>TRBJ1-2|TRBV7-9|-|-
TGTGCCAGCAGCTTGCAGGGTGACTATGGCTACACCTTC
CASSLQGDYGYTF
>TRBJ2-1|TRBV5-4|-|-
TGTGCCAGCAGCCGTCCGACAGATACCTACAATGAGCAGTTCTTC
CASSRPTDTYNEQFF
>TRBJ1-1|TRBV28|-|-
TGTGCCAGCAGTTGGCCGGGAGTGAACACTGAAGCTTTCTTT
CASSWPGVNTEAFF
>TRBJ2-5|TRBV5-1|once|TRBD2
TGCGCCAGCAGCTTTGGCGGGAGTTCCCAGGAGACCCAGTACTTC
CASSFGGSSQETQYF
>TRBJ2-1|TRBV7-2|once|-
TGTGCCAGCAGCGACTTCAACAGGGCTCTCAACAATGAGCAGTTCTTC
CASSDFNRALNNEQFF
>TRBJ2-3|TRBV5-4|-|TRBD2
TGTGCCAGCAGCTTTCGACTAGCACCATCCACAGATACGCAGTATTTT
CASSFRLAPSTDTQYF
>TRBJ1-1|TRBV11-2|-|TRBD1
TGTGCCAGCATACGACAGGGCAGCATGAACACTGAAGCTTTCTTT
CASIRQGSMNTEAFF
>TRBJ2-5|TRBV27|few|-
TGTGCCAGCAGTTTAGATCCTAGGCGAGAGCAGTACTTC
CASSLDPRREQYF
>TRBJ1-1|TRBV4-2|-|-
TGTGCCAGCAGCCAAGATTTGCTGAGGAGAGCTTTCTTT
CASSQDLLRRAFF
>TRBJ2-4|TRBV5-8|-|TRBD1
TGTGCCAGCAGCCTGTGGACAGGGGAGGACATTCAGTACTTC
CASSLWTGEDIQYF
>TRBJ1-1|TRBV6-5|-|TRBD1
TGTGCCAGCAGTTACTCGCGGACAGGGGGCGAAGCTTTCTTT
CASSYSRTGGEAFF
>TRBJ1-2|TRBV5-4|-|TRBD1
TGTGCCAGCAGCCGACCCGGGACAGGGGTGGGCTACACCTTC
CASSRPGTGVGYTF
>TRBJ1-1|TRBV5-1|-|-
TGCGCCAGCAGTCGTCGTGGGCAGGAGGGGGAAGCTTTCTTT
CASSRRGQEGEAFF
>TRBJ2-1|TRBV2|-|-
TGTGCCAGCAGTGGATCCTCTCCGGGGAATGAGCAGTTCTTC
CASSGSSPGNEQFF
>TRBJ2-7|TRBV9|few|TRBD2
TGTGCCAGCAGCGGTGGGCGGGGGGCGGCCTACGAGCAGTACTTC
CASSGGRGAAYEQYF
>TRBJ1-2|TRBV7-3|few|-
TGTGCCAGCAGCTTAAAACCACTTTTTCCAGGGTCAGAAGCTAACTATGGCTACACCTTC
CASSLKPLFPGSEANYGYTF
>TRBJ2-7|TRBV6-1|once|-
TGTGCCAGCAAGATGGCTGACTCTTCCTACGAGCAGTACTTC
CASKMADSSYEQYF
>TRBJ1-1|TRBV18|-|-
TGTGCCAGCTCACCTCAGGGTGCGGACACTGAAGCTTTCTTT
CASSPQGADTEAFF
>TRBJ2-2|TRBV2|-|-
TGTGCCAGCAGTGGCAAAATTAACAGGAACACCGGGGAGCTGTTTTTT
CASSGKINRNTGELFF
>TRBJ1-2|TRBV6-1|-|-
TGTGCCAGCTCGGGGTATGGCTACACCTTC
CASSGYGYTF
>TRBJ2-1|TRBV7-9|-|-
TGTGCCAGCAGCTCGCGGGGACGGGGCAGCTCCTACAATGAGCAGTTCTTC
CASSSRGRGSSYNEQFF
>TRBJ2-7|TRBV9|-|-
TGTGCCAGCAGCGTAGGGTCGACGGGATTGAGCGAGCAGTACTTC
CASSVGSTGLSEQYF
>TRBJ1-4|TRBV27|-|-
TGTGCCAGCAGTCTCCTAGGCGAAAAACTGTTTTTT
CASSLLGEKLFF
>TRBJ2-5|TRBV7-6|-|-
TGTGCCAGCAGCTTAGCCTCCGTCGGGGGAGACCAAGAGACCCAGTACTTC
CASSLASVGGDQETQYF
>TRBJ2-2|TRBV5-1|-|TRBD2
TGCGCCAGCAGCTCGGTCGGGAGGGACACCGGGGAGCTGTTTTTT
CASSSVGRDTGELFF
>TRBJ2-7|TRBV5-1|-|-
TGCGCCAGCAGACGAACGGACAGTAGCTCCTACGAGCAGTACTTC
CASRRTDSSSYEQYF
>TRBJ2-2|TRBV4-1|-|-
TGCGCCAGCGGTCAGGATAACACCGGGGAGCTGTTTTTT
CASGQDNTGELFF
>TRBJ2-3|TRBV9|-|TRBD2
TGTGCCAGCAGCGTTTCGGGAAGACTAGCGGGAGCCACAGATACGCAGTATTTT
CASSVSGRLAGATDTQYF
>TRBJ2-7|TRBV5-1|-|-
TGCGCCAGCAGCCTAGATCGACAGGGAGGTTGGTACGAGCAGTACTTC
CASSLDRQGGWYEQYF
>TRBJ2-1|TRBV4-1|-|TRBD1
TGCGCCAGCAGCCAAGATCTCAGGGGGACCAGCAACAATGAGCAGTTCTTC
CASSQDLRGTSNNEQFF
>TRBJ2-3|TRBV6-1|-|-
TGTGCCAGCACCGACGGGTTACCCACAGATACGCAGTATTTT
CASTDGLPTDTQYF
>TRBJ1-1|TRBV9|-|-
TGTGCCAGCAGCGTAGTGGACGGAGGGAGTTACACTGAAGCTTTCTTT
CASSVVDGGSYTEAFF
>TRBJ2-7|TRBV7-2|few|-
TGTGCCAGCAGCTTAGGAAGGGGCGCAAACGAGCAGTACTTC
CASSLGRGANEQYF
>TRBJ1-3|TRBV7-9|-|TRBD1
TGTGCCGGCCGGGACAGGGGCGACGGTGGAAACACCATATATTTT
CAGRDRGDGGNTIYF
>TRBJ1-5|TRBV9|few|TRBD1
TGTGCCAGCAGCGTAGGTGGGACAGACAATCAGCCCCAGCATTTT
CASSVGGTDNQPQHF
>TRBJ2-5|TRBV6-5|few|-
TGTGCCAGCAGTTACTACAGGGCGGAGACCCAGTACTTC
CASSYYRAETQYF
>TRBJ2-3|TRBV11-2|-|TRBD2
TGTGCCAGCAGCGTACTAGCGGGGGTCGGGTCGGATACGCAGTATTTT
CASSVLAGVGSDTQYF
>TRBJ2-2|TRBV10-3|-|TRBD1
TGTGCCATCAGTGAGTCGGACAGGGTGGGAACCGGGGAGCTGTTTTTT
CAISESDRVGTGELFF
>TRBJ1-1|TRBV11-3|-|-
TGTGCCAGCAGCTTGGGACAGAACACTGAAGCTTTCTTT
CASSLGQNTEAFF
>TRBJ1-1|TRBV10-2|-|-
TGCGCCAGCAGTGAGCAGGGTTACACTGAAGCTTTCTTT
CASSEQGYTEAFF
>TRBJ1-5|TRBV6-1|-|-
TGTGCCAGTTCACAGCTACGTAATCAGCCCCAGCATTTT
CASSQLRNQPQHF
>TRBJ1-1|TRBV7-9|few|TRBD1
TGTGCCAGCAGCACGCCAGGGGGCACTGAAGCTTTCTTT
CASSTPGGTEAFF
>TRBJ1-5|TRBV18|-|TRBD1
TGTGCCAGCTCACAAGCTACAGGGGAGCCCCAGCATTTT
CASSQATGEPQHF
>TRBJ1-1|TRBV10-3|-|TRBD1
TGTGCCATCAGTGTCGGGACAGGTAACGCTTTCTTT
CAISVGTGNAFF
>TRBJ1-1|TRBV30|-|-
TGTGCCTGGGTTAAATGGAGGAACACTGAAGCTTTCTTT
CAWVKWRNTEAFF
>TRBJ1-1|TRBV11-2|-|-
TGTGCCAGCAGCTTAGCGGGGAACACTGAAGCTTTCTTT
CASSLAGNTEAFF